The T cell receptor (beta chain) described here comes from a study of blood T cell repertoires in COVID-19. For the study at large: Acute and convalescent COVID-19 samples came from the United States, Italy and Spain. T cells, B-cell-depleted T cells, or PBMCs provided the cDNA or gDNA that served as material.

The V gene's germline CDR1 is SGHTA and CDR2 FQGNSA. There are 14 residues in the CDR3. The J segment lost 2 bases and the V segment lost 1 base, leaving 1 base of the junction unmatched. Original processing notes: Amplification of reference gene primers provided the estimated nucleated cell counts. Method: immunoSEQ multiplex PCR; TCRdb's copy keeps in-frame clones and lacks some. The DNA was the basis for D and trimming; V, J and clone size are from that table. The sample lists about 270,000 clones, around four fifths occurring once. The sequence came from an older man with acute or convalescent COVID-19. Material: peripheral blood. The gene calls are TRBV7-2 and TRBJ1-2, with 7 bases identical to TRBD1. The CDR3 nucleotides are TGTGCCAGCAGCTTAGGACAGGGCAACTATGGCTACACCTTC. Its translation is CASSLGQGNYGYTF.